A single sample is the source of the 29 T cell receptor beta chains below, sequenced in a study of T-cell memory formation after mild COVID-19. Via MiXCR, TCRdb re-called the 5' RACE reads, giving one row per CDR3 protein. This table has roughly 510,000 distinct CDR3 sequences, 15% to 20% appearing once. Material: PBMCs or a T cell subset sorted from them (not recorded which). These receptors all stem from an adult woman who had mild COVID-19 (a few samples of this study predate the infection). Cell type and time point are not known.

The sample holds a few counts of this clonotype. The V call is TRBV12-3 or TRBV12-4, the J call TRBJ2-5, with D perhaps TRBD1 or TRBD2 (5 bases each). The CDR3 loop spans 16 amino acids. Trimming stripped 6 bases from V and 4 bases from J, with 21 bases between. CDR3: CASSNIARDRVETQYF. CDR3 DNA: TGTGCCAGCAGCAATATAGCCAGGGACCGGGTAGAGACCCAGTACTTC.

This clonotype was counted ten times or more. The chain combines TRBV7-9 with TRBJ2-1; possibly TRBD1 or TRBD2 for D (6 bases each). Trimming stripped 3 bases from V and 6 bases from J, with 18 bases between. There are 16 residues in the CDR3. Germline lookup yields CDR1 SEHNR and CDR2 FQNEAQ (reference sequence). The CDR3 loop reads CASSFGGARDGNEQFF. The CDR3 coding sequence is TGTGCCAGCAGCTTCGGGGGCGCCCGGGATGGCAATGAGCAGTTCTTC.

This clonotype showed up many times. The chain is built from TRBV5-1 and TRBJ1-1, with D hard to call. V gave up 1 base and J gave up 0 bases, with 13 bases separating them. The CDR3 runs to 16 residues. The V gene's germline CDR1 is SGHRS and CDR2 YFSETQ. DNA of the CDR3: TGCGCCAGCAGCTTGCTGGGAAGCGACATGAACACTGAAGCTTTCTTT. Protein: CASSLLGSDMNTEAFF.

This clonotype was detected only a few times. V gene TRBV11-2 combines with J gene TRBJ1-1, with D unresolved. V was pared by 1 base and J by 0 bases, with 15 bases between. Germline assignment: CDR1 SGHAT and CDR2 FQNNGV. The CDR3 has 17 amino acids. The CDR3 DNA is TGTGCCAGCAGCTTAGTGGCTCTCGGGTTCATGAACACTGAAGCTTTCTTT. It specifies CASSLVALGFMNTEAFF.

CDR3 residues: CASSHNLGHMNTEAFF. CDR3 DNA: TGTGCCAGCAGCCACAACTTGGGACATATGAACACTGAAGCTTTCTTT. The rearrangement links TRBV14 to TRBJ1-1; TRBD1 is a possible D gene (6 bases). The length of the CDR3 is 16 residues. CDR1 is SGHDN and CDR2 is FVKESK in the germline V gene. The V and J ends lost 3 bases and 0 bases respectively, with 14 bases between them.

The V gene is TRBV4-1, the J gene TRBJ2-1, with D perhaps TRBD2 (6 bases). V gave up 3 bases and J gave up 7 bases, with 16 bases separating them. The CDR3 extends over 15 amino acids. The V gene's germline CDR1 is MGHRA and CDR2 YSYEKL. Here the CDR3 reads CASSQRGWDLNEQFF. The CDR3 coding sequence is TGCGCCAGCAGCCAGAGAGGGTGGGACTTAAATGAGCAGTTCTTC.

In this sample, this clonotype turned up a few times. This sequence joins TRBV7-8 and TRBJ2-1; TRBD2 matches at 13 bases. The CDR3 is 18 amino acids. Trimming at V came to 4 bases and at J to 0 bases, leaving 6 bases not matched to a gene. Germline CDR1 SGHVS, CDR2 FQNEAQ. In DNA form, the CDR3 reads TGTGCCAGCAGCTCCCCGACTAGCGGGGGGACCTCCTACAATGAGCAGTTCTTC. Translating gives CASSSPTSGGTSYNEQFF.

This chain joins TRBV7-9 and TRBJ2-2; TRBD2 is a possible D gene (5 bases). In germline, CDR1 is SEHNR, CDR2 FQNEAQ (reference sequence). This CDR3 comprises 15 residues. V was pared by 2 bases and J by 5 bases, with 12 bases between. The CDR3: CASSLSWEPTGELFF. The CDR3 nucleotides are TGTGCCAGCAGCTTAAGTTGGGAGCCGACCGGGGAGCTGTTTTTT. Supplemented by reference TRBV7-9 and TRBJ2-2, the full variable domain reads DTGVSQNPRHKITKRGQNVTFRCDPISEHNRLYWYRQTLGQGPEFLTYFQNEAQLEKSRLLSDRFSAERPKGSFSTLEIQRTEQGDSAMYLCASSLSWEPTGELFFGEGSRLTVL.

CDR3 loop: CATSRDLRETQYF. In nucleotides, the CDR3 is TGTGCCACCAGCAGAGATCTTCGAGAGACCCAGTACTTC. The chain links TRBV15 to TRBJ2-5; D gene uncertain. The CDR3 consists of 13 residues. Trimming removed 0 bases at V and 4 bases at J, with 6 bases between. Germline CDR1 is LNHNV and CDR2 is YYDKDF (reference sequence).

This clonotype was counted between two and nine times. This chain links TRBV4-1 with TRBJ1-6; tentative D call: TRBD1 (5 bases). The V and J ends lost 0 bases and 7 bases respectively, with 10 bases between them. CDR3 length: 15 residues. Per germline, CDR1 MGHRA and CDR2 YSYEKL. CDR3 in DNA: TGCGCCAGCAGCCAAGATGTGGGGGTGAATTCACCCCTCCACTTT. It codes for CASSQDVGVNSPLHF.

This clonotype was detected a few times. This chain uses TRBV27 with TRBJ1-2; 9 bases align to TRBD1. The CDR3 is 12 amino acids. Germline CDR1 is MNHEY and CDR2 is SMNVEV (reference sequence). V was pared by 6 bases and J by 8 bases, with 4 bases of the junction left unmatched. CDR3 nucleotides: TGTGCCAGCAGCAACAGGGGGCTGGGCTACACCTTC. Residues: CASSNRGLGYTF.

This chain uses TRBV12-3 or TRBV12-4 with TRBJ1-4; 7 bases match TRBD1. V shed 3 bases, J shed 7 bases, and the junction held 5 bases outside the gene matches. The CDR3 is 14 residues long. The CDR3 sequence is CASSFKGAGEKLFF. The CDR3 DNA is TGTGCCAGCAGTTTTAAGGGGGCAGGTGAAAAACTGTTTTTT.

The sample holds a few counts of this clonotype. This CDR3 reads CASRIDSRGNEQFF. CDR3 coding DNA: TGCGCCAGCAGGATCGACTCCCGGGGGAATGAGCAGTTCTTC. J is TRBJ2-1 and V is TRBV5-1; perhaps TRBD2 as D (6 bases). With 5 bases removed from V and 7 bases from J, the gap between germline ends came to 16 bases. The CDR3 is 14 amino acids. Germline V CDR1 and CDR2: SGHRS, YFSETQ.

The chain couples TRBV9 to TRBJ2-2, with D tentatively TRBD1 or TRBD2 (5 bases each). The V end lost 0 bases, the J end lost 3 bases, and 12 bases lay between the germline ends. The CDR3 has 16 amino acids. Germline V gene data show CDR1 as SGDLS and CDR2 as YYNGEE. The CDR3 nucleotides read TGTGCCAGCAGCGTAGTGAGGGGATTAGACACCGGGGAGCTGTTTTTT. Translation gives CASSVVRGLDTGELFF.

The genes are TRBV7-6 and TRBJ2-2; 8 bases line up with TRBD1. V lost 8 bases to trimming and J lost 4 bases; unmatched junction nucleotides: 24. Germline V gene data show CDR1 as SGHVS and CDR2 as FNYEAQ. There are 20 residues in the CDR3. The CDR3 region is CASQGQFVPGGKASTGELFF. The CDR3 coding sequence is TGTGCCAGCCAGGGGCAATTTGTCCCAGGGGGCAAAGCGTCCACCGGGGAGCTGTTTTTT.

The V and J genes are TRBV5-4 and TRBJ2-3; D is ambiguous. Germline CDR1 and CDR2: SGHNT and YYREEE (reference sequence). Trimming cost V 4 bases and J 4 bases, with 19 bases left between them. The CDR3 sequence is 16 residues long. The CDR3 region has the DNA TGTGCCAGCAGCCCCCTTGGGAAGGCCCCCGCAGATACGCAGTATTTT. Protein sequence: CASSPLGKAPADTQYF.

The chain couples TRBV3-1 to TRBJ1-1; a possible D gene is TRBD1 (5 bases). CDR1 is LGHDT, CDR2 YNNKEL, per germline (reference sequence). This CDR3 is built from 18 residues. V dropped 0 bases and J dropped 1 base, with 18 bases sitting between them. In DNA, the CDR3 is TGTGCCAGCAGCCAAGATAAGGGGCCTGTTCCCTCGAACACTGAAGCTTTCTTT. This encodes CASSQDKGPVPSNTEAFF.

The chain recombines TRBV20-1 with TRBJ2-7; D uncertain. The germline V gene has CDR1 DFQATT and CDR2 SNEGSKA (reference sequence). The CDR3 loop spans 16 amino acids. V lost 3 bases and J lost 4, with 22 bases in between. The CDR3 coding sequence is TGCAGTGCTAGGGAACAAGACCAGGAAATGGGATACGAGCAGTACTTC. Translated: CSAREQDQEMGYEQYF.

The V call is TRBV4-1, the J call TRBJ1-2; D gene ambiguous. The CDR3 contains 11 residues. Germline V gene lookup returns CDR1 MGHRA and CDR2 YSYEKL. Trimming removed 2 bases at V and 9 bases at J, with 7 bases between. This CDR3 is CASSQKRSYTF. CDR3 DNA sequence: TGCGCCAGCAGCCAAAAGAGGAGCTACACCTTC.

J is TRBJ1-2 and V is TRBV10-3; D not resolved. With 3 bases removed from V and 6 bases from J, the gap between germline ends came to 8 bases. The CDR3 contains 12 residues. Germline-derived CDR1 and CDR2 are ENHRY and SYGVKD. The CDR3 is CAISEPPDGYTF. The CDR3 coding sequence is TGTGCCATCAGTGAACCGCCAGATGGCTACACCTTC.

This clonotype was detected only a few times. This chain joins TRBV9 and TRBJ1-2; TRBD1 might be the D (5 bases). The germline gives CDR1 SGDLS, CDR2 YYNGEE. The CDR3 runs to 14 residues. V was clipped by 1 base and J by 2 bases, with 9 bases between them. CDR3 nucleotide sequence: TGTGCCAGCAGCGTATCGGGGGTGAACTATGGCTACACCTTC. Protein: CASSVSGVNYGYTF.

The V and J genes are TRBV19 and TRBJ2-3; D gene unclear. The CDR3 loop spans 15 amino acids. The V end lost 3 bases, the J end lost 1 base, and 11 bases lay between the germline ends. Germline V CDR1 and CDR2: LNHDA, SQIVND (reference sequence). Here the CDR3 reads CASSIMDVGTDTQYF. The CDR3 DNA is TGTGCCAGTAGTATCATGGACGTCGGCACAGATACGCAGTATTTT.

This clonotype has only a few counts. The chain carries TRBV7-9 and TRBJ2-7; 7 bases agree with TRBD1. The CDR3 totals 12 residues. J was trimmed by 0 bases and V by 10 bases; bases with no gene match: 3. Germline assignment: CDR1 SEHNR and CDR2 FQNEAQ (reference sequence). This CDR3 reads CATRDSSYEQYF. The CDR3, as DNA: TGTGCCACTCGGGACAGCTCCTACGAGCAGTACTTC.

This clonotype was recorded many times. The J gene is TRBJ2-1, the V gene TRBV5-1; 10 nucleotides align to TRBD1. This CDR3 has 15 amino acids. The V segment lost 8 bases and the J segment 6 bases; nucleotides outside the gene matches: 11. Germline V gene sequence: CDR1 SGHRS, CDR2 YFSETQ. The CDR3 here is CASTLDRTGGNEQFF. The CDR3 DNA sequence: TGCGCCAGTACGCTGGATCGGACAGGGGGCAATGAGCAGTTCTTC.

This clonotype was detected only a few times. The chain combines TRBV29-1 with TRBJ2-5; D remains ambiguous. V shed 4 bases and J shed 5 bases, with 14 bases lying between them. Germline loops: CDR1 SQVTM, CDR2 ANQGSEA. CDR3 length equals 13 residues. The CDR3: CSVVHKGRETQYF. In nucleotides, the CDR3 is TGCAGCGTTGTACATAAAGGCAGGGAGACCCAGTACTTC. The variable domain in full, completed from reference TRBV29-1 and TRBJ2-5, reads SAVISQKPSRDICQRGTSLTIQCQVDSQVTMMFWYRQQPGQSLTLIATANQGSEATYESGFVIDKFPISRPNLTFSTLTVSNMSPEDSSIYLCSVVHKGRETQYFGPGTRLLVL.

This clonotype showed up just a few times. The V gene is TRBV18, the J gene TRBJ1-2; 8 bases are a match to TRBD1. Unmatched junction bases numbered 17, after V lost 1 base and J lost 4 bases. Germline CDR1 is KGHSH and CDR2 is LQKENI. This CDR3 is 19 amino acids long. CDR3 sequence reads: CASSPQGAGGAGTFYGYTF. As DNA, the CDR3 is TGTGCCAGCTCACCACAGGGGGCAGGGGGCGCCGGGACCTTCTATGGCTACACCTTC.

This sequence joins TRBV25-1 and TRBJ1-3; unclear D gene. This CDR3 is 12 amino acids long. Germline lookup yields CDR1 MGHDK and CDR2 SYGVNS. V was pared by 5 bases and J by 3 bases, with 5 bases between. The CDR3 sequence: CASSRFGNTIYF. CDR3 in DNA: TGTGCCAGCAGTCGGTTTGGAAACACCATATATTTT.

A single count supports this clonotype. This chain joins TRBV21-1 and TRBJ2-7; no DNA check was done on the table's D call, TRBD2. TRBV21-1 is flagged as a pseudogene. CDR3 length equals 16 residues. Written as DNA, the CDR3 is TGTGCCAGCAGGAGACCAACTACTAGCGGTTCCTACGAGCAGTACTTC. Translation: CASRRPTTSGSYEQYF.

The rearrangement links TRBV27 to TRBJ2-7, with D maybe TRBD1 (6 bases). CDR1 and CDR2 from the germline V gene are MNHEY and SMNVEV (reference sequence). V lost 6 bases to trimming and J lost 3 bases, with 15 bases between them. The CDR3 is 14 amino acids. The CDR3 nucleotides read TGTGCCAGCAGCCCCGGACAGAGCGTCTACGAGCAGTACTTC. This translates into CASSPGQSVYEQYF.